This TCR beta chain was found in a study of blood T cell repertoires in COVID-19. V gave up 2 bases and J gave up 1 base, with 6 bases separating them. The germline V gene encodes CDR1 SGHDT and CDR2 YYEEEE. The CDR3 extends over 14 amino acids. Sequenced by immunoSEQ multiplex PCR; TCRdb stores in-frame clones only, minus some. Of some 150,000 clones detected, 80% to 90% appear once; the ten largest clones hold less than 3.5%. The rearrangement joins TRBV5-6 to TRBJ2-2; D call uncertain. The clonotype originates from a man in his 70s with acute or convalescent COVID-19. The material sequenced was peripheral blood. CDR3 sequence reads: CASSFTRNTGELFF. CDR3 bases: TGTGCCAGCAGCTTCACCAGGAACACCGGGGAGCTGTTTTTT. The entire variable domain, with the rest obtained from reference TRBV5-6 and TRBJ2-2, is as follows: DAGVTQSPTHLIKTRGQQVTLRCSPKSGHDTVSWYQQALGQGPQFIFQYYEEEERQRGNFPDRFSGHQFPNYSSELNVNALLLGDSALYLCASSFTRNTGELFFGEGSRLTVL.